The rows below give T cell receptor beta chains drawn from one sample of a study of T-cell reconstitution after alpha-beta-depleted transplantation in children. TCRdb passed the PCR reads through MiXCR, listing each CDR3 protein once. The table lists tens of thousands of distinct CDR3 sequences, around 6.6% of them singletons, with approximately 30% in the top ten. Material: peripheral blood, obtained 60 days after TCRalphabeta/CD19-depleted stem cell transplant. The receptors shown here come from a child under two years old who had a stem cell transplant for acute myeloid leukemia, so the T cells may come from the graft donor. Each CDR3 is given with its conserved first and last residue. A D gene is named only where the DNA matches it firmly. Sizes are listed as once, few or many counts, or a class when the clone is expanded.

V gene: TRBV7-9
D gene: TRBD2
clone size: many
CDR3 length: 15
J gene: TRBJ2-3
CDR3 DNA: TGTGCCAGCAGCATAAGACTAGCGGGGGCCAATGAGCAGTATTTT
CDR3 protein: CASSIRLAGANEQYF

V gene: TRBV6-2/TRBV6-3
D gene: NA
clone size: many
CDR3 length: 11
J gene: TRBJ2-1
CDR3 DNA: TGTGCCAGCAGGGGGGGTGATGAGCAGTTCTTC
CDR3 protein: CASRGGDEQFF

V gene: TRBV10-3
D gene: NA
clone size: many
CDR3 length: 14
J gene: TRBJ2-5
CDR3 DNA: TGTGCCATCAAGGGCCAGCGGAACCAAGAGACCCAGTACTTC
CDR3 protein: CAIKGQRNQETQYF

V gene: TRBV5-6
D gene: TRBD1
clone size: many
CDR3 length: 17
J gene: TRBJ1-5
CDR3 DNA: TGTGCCAGCAGCTTAGAGGGCGGGACAGGTAGCAATCAGCCCCAGCATTTT
CDR3 protein: CASSLEGGTGSNQPQHF

V gene: TRBV6-4
D gene: NA
clone size: many
CDR3 length: 13
J gene: TRBJ2-7
CDR3 DNA: TGTGCCAGCAGCGGCGGGTATTTCTACGAGCAGTACTTC
CDR3 protein: CASSGGYFYEQYF

V gene: TRBV7-9
D gene: NA
clone size: many
CDR3 length: 14
J gene: TRBJ2-3
CDR3 DNA: TGTGCCAGCAGCTTGCTCCCAAGCACAGATACGCAGTATTTT
CDR3 protein: CASSLLPSTDTQYF

V gene: TRBV24-1
D gene: TRBD1
clone size: many
CDR3 length: 22
J gene: TRBJ2-3
CDR3 DNA: TGTGCCACCAGTGGATTTGGACAGGGGGGGGCCTACGGGAGTGAAACTACAGATACGCAGTATTTT
CDR3 protein: CATSGFGQGGAYGSETTDTQYF

V gene: TRBV7-9
D gene: TRBD2
clone size: many
CDR3 length: 15
J gene: TRBJ2-7
CDR3 DNA: TGTGCCAGCTCTTCTGGGAGGGCAATTCCCTACGAGCAGTACTTC
CDR3 protein: CASSSGRAIPYEQYF

V gene: TRBV7-9
D gene: NA
clone size: many
CDR3 length: 13
J gene: TRBJ2-1
CDR3 DNA: TGTGCCAGCAGCTTCCCAGGGTACAATGAGCAGTTCTTC
CDR3 protein: CASSFPGYNEQFF

V gene: TRBV5-1
D gene: NA
clone size: few
CDR3 length: 13
J gene: TRBJ2-3
CDR3 DNA: TGCGCCAGCTCCCTTAGGGGCACAGATACGCAGTATTTT
CDR3 protein: CASSLRGTDTQYF

V gene: TRBV10-3
D gene: TRBD1
clone size: many
CDR3 length: 14
J gene: TRBJ2-7
CDR3 DNA: TGTGCCATCAGGACAGGGGTGAGACGATACGAGCAGTACTTC
CDR3 protein: CAIRTGVRRYEQYF

V gene: TRBV20-1
D gene: TRBD2
clone size: many
CDR3 length: 15
J gene: TRBJ2-5
CDR3 DNA: TGCAGTGCCCCATTAGCGGGGGGGCGGGTTGAGACCCAGTACTTC
CDR3 protein: CSAPLAGGRVETQYF

V gene: TRBV27
D gene: TRBD1
clone size: many
CDR3 length: 15
J gene: TRBJ1-5
CDR3 DNA: TGTGCCAGCAGCAGTACAGGGGGACGCAATCAGCCCCAGCATTTT
CDR3 protein: CASSSTGGRNQPQHF

V gene: TRBV12-3/TRBV12-4
D gene: NA
clone size: many
CDR3 length: 15
J gene: TRBJ1-2
CDR3 DNA: TGTGCCAGCAGTTTAGGGGACGGCTACTCATATGGCTACACCTTC
CDR3 protein: CASSLGDGYSYGYTF

V gene: TRBV20-1
D gene: TRBD2
clone size: many
CDR3 length: 13
J gene: TRBJ2-1
CDR3 DNA: TGCAGTGCTAGAGATAGGCGGGAGAGTGAGCAGTTCTTC
CDR3 protein: CSARDRRESEQFF

V gene: TRBV7-3
D gene: TRBD2
clone size: many
CDR3 length: 14
J gene: TRBJ2-7
CDR3 DNA: TGTGCCAGCAGCTCTGGGGGGGTTCCCTACGAGCAGTACTTC
CDR3 protein: CASSSGGVPYEQYF

V gene: TRBV19
D gene: TRBD1
clone size: many
CDR3 length: 15
J gene: TRBJ2-7
CDR3 DNA: TGTGCCAGTAGTATAATCGGGACAGGGATCGACGAGCAGTACTTC
CDR3 protein: CASSIIGTGIDEQYF

V gene: TRBV5-6
D gene: NA
clone size: many
CDR3 length: 13
J gene: TRBJ2-5
CDR3 DNA: TGTGCCAGCGCTAGTCAGGGGCCAGAGACCCAGTACTTC
CDR3 protein: CASASQGPETQYF

V gene: TRBV12-3/TRBV12-4
D gene: NA
clone size: many
CDR3 length: 13
J gene: TRBJ1-1
CDR3 DNA: TGTGCCAGCAGTCCCCCACCGACCACTGAAGCTTTCTTT
CDR3 protein: CASSPPPTTEAFF

V gene: TRBV7-6
D gene: TRBD1
clone size: many
CDR3 length: 13
J gene: TRBJ2-3
CDR3 DNA: TGTGCCAGCAGCTCCAACAGGGGGAATACGCAGTATTTT
CDR3 protein: CASSSNRGNTQYF

V gene: TRBV5-6
D gene: NA
clone size: many
CDR3 length: 11
J gene: TRBJ2-1
CDR3 DNA: TGTGCCAGCAGCTTTTCCAATGAGCAGTTCTTC
CDR3 protein: CASSFSNEQFF

V gene: TRBV4-2
D gene: TRBD2
clone size: many
CDR3 length: 15
J gene: TRBJ2-7
CDR3 DNA: TGTGCCAGCAGCCCCTCCACTAGCGGGAGCCACGAGCAGTACTTC
CDR3 protein: CASSPSTSGSHEQYF